One sample yielded the 19 T cell receptor beta chains listed below, sequenced in a study of breast tumors, draining lymph nodes, adjacent tissues. A single record per CDR3 protein comes from TCRdb applying MiXCR to the multiplex PCR reads. Of about 89,000 distinct CDR3 sequences listed, around 28% are singletons. The lymph nodes were axillary draining lymph nodes from breast cancer patients. The sequencing input was axillary lymph node tissue. These receptors were obtained from a female donor with breast cancer. Some clones in this sample may be carry-over from other donors' samples.

The rearrangement uses TRBV7-8 and TRBJ1-1; possible D gene TRBD1, 5 bases. This CDR3 is built from 16 residues. Per the germline V gene, CDR1 is SGHVS and CDR2 is FQNEAQ. Trimming took 5 bases from V and 1 from J, leaving 17 bases between them. The CDR3, as DNA: TGTGCCAGCAGCCGCGCACGGGGACCAACGAACACTGAAGCTTTCTTT. Translated: CASSRARGPTNTEAFF.

This clonotype was detected many times. The rearrangement joins TRBV5-1 to TRBJ2-2; the D gene is possibly TRBD2 (5 bases). V shed 4 bases and J shed 1 base, with 8 bases lying between them. The CDR3 contains 14 residues. CDR1 is SGHRS, CDR2 YFSETQ, per germline. In DNA, the CDR3 is TGCGCCAGCAGCGGACGGGAGAACACCGGGGAGCTGTTTTTT. This gives the protein CASSGRENTGELFF.

This clonotype has just one count. This rearrangement joins TRBV6-2 or TRBV6-3 to TRBJ2-2; 10 nucleotides line up with TRBD2. This CDR3 has 17 amino acids. After removal of 3 bases from V and 1 base from J, the junction contained 5 bases not matched to a gene. Germline loops: CDR1 MNHEY, CDR2 SVGEGT. The CDR3 protein is CASSYAASGRNTGELFF. The CDR3 DNA reads as TGTGCCAGCAGTTATGCCGCTAGCGGGAGGAACACCGGGGAGCTGTTTTTT.

Details on this clonotype: The conserved phenylalanine or tryptophan is not found at the CDR3 terminus, so this likely reflects a read error. This chain joins TRBV20-1 and TRBJ1-5, with 8 bases matching TRBD1. V gave up 2 bases and J gave up 5 bases; unmatched junction bases: 11. Germline V gene sequence: CDR1 DFQATT, CDR2 SNEGSKA (reference sequence). This CDR3 comprises 16 residues. The CDR3 nucleotides read TGCAGTGCTAGAAGAGAGGGCAGGGGGCGAGATCAGCCCCAGCATGGT. It specifies CSARREGRGRDQPQHG.

This clonotype was seen many times. The chain joins TRBV20-1 to TRBJ1-2; 7 nucleotides match TRBD1. V shed 5 bases and J 6 bases; nucleotides not matched to a gene: 3. The length of the CDR3 is 11 residues. Germline assignment: CDR1 DFQATT and CDR2 SNEGSKA (reference sequence). In DNA form, the CDR3 reads TGCAGTGCTGGGGGACAGAATGGCTACACCTTC. Translation gives CSAGGQNGYTF.

This clonotype was found many times. The chain has TRBV9 and TRBJ2-2, with TRBD1 identical over 7 bases. This CDR3 is 15 amino acids long. The ends lost 2 bases at V and 2 bases at J; junction bases unmatched: 3. CDR1 SGDLS and CDR2 YYNGEE come from the germline V gene. Written as DNA, the CDR3 is TGTGCCAGCAGCGTCGGGACAGCTAACACCGGGGAGCTGTTTTTT. It encodes CASSVGTANTGELFF.

The chain uses TRBV20-1 and TRBJ1-2; TRBD1 might be the D (5 bases). The CDR3 consists of 12 residues. Germline lookup yields CDR1 DFQATT and CDR2 SNEGSKA (reference sequence). V was shortened by 0 bases and J by 7 bases, with 9 bases between the two germline ends. The CDR3, as DNA: TGCAGTGCTAGAGAGGGGCCCGGTGGCTACACCTTC. Its protein product is CSAREGPGGYTF.

This clonotype was picked up a small number of times. The rearrangement links TRBV6-5 to TRBJ1-1; D gene ambiguous. The germline V and J ends were trimmed by 11 bases and 14 bases, with 21 bases remaining between them. Per the germline V gene, CDR1 is MNHEY and CDR2 is SVGAGI. CDR3 length: 11 amino acids. CDR3 amino acids: CAVRQSHDEFF. The CDR3 DNA reads TGTGCCGTTCGGCAGTCCCATGATGAATTCTTT.

V and J are TRBV10-3 and TRBJ2-7; 8 bases agree with TRBD1. The J segment lost 3 bases and the V segment lost 6 bases, leaving 1 base of the junction unmatched. This CDR3 contains 12 residues. Germline values: CDR1 ENHRY, CDR2 SYGVKD. This CDR3 is CAIRGQGYEQYF. The CDR3 bases are TGTGCCATCAGAGGACAGGGCTACGAGCAGTACTTC.

The chain recombines TRBV4-2 with TRBJ1-5; D is uncertain. V was shortened by 1 base and J by 14 bases, with 18 bases between the two germline ends. The CDR3 length is 14 residues. The germline CDR1 and CDR2 sequences are LGHNA and YNFKEQ. The CDR3, as DNA: TGTGCCAGCAGCCAAGCGACGATAGCTTCCTACGAGCATTTT. Translation: CASSQATIASYEHF.

The rearrangement uses TRBV6-6 and TRBJ1-2, with D perhaps matching TRBD1 (6 bases). CDR1 and CDR2 from the germline V gene are MNHNY and SVGAGI (reference sequence). CDR3 size: 12 residues. Trimming took off 6 bases at V and 6 bases at J, with 11 bases between the two ends. The CDR3 DNA reads TGTGCCAGCAGGGAACCAGGGGATGGCTACACCTTC. Translation gives CASREPGDGYTF.

This clonotype has a count of ten or more. This sequence joins TRBV18 and TRBJ2-5; weak D call: TRBD1 (6 bases). This CDR3 is 12 amino acids long. Germline CDR1 is KGHSH and CDR2 is LQKENI. Trimming shortened V by 9 bases and J by 5 bases, and 13 bases separated the two germline ends. CDR3 in amino acids: CASSGQRETQYF. The CDR3 DNA is TGTGCCAGTTCGGGACAAAGGGAGACCCAGTACTTC.

The chain combines TRBV20-1 with TRBJ1-3; D might be TRBD1 (5 bases). Germline V gene lookup returns CDR1 DFQATT and CDR2 SNEGSKA (reference sequence). Deletions cut 5 bases from V and 2 bases from J, with 10 bases between. This CDR3 contains 13 residues. The CDR3 DNA is TGCAGTGCTCCATCGACAGCTGGAAACACCATATATTTT. This encodes CSAPSTAGNTIYF.

V usage is TRBV6-2 or TRBV6-3 and J usage is TRBJ2-3; D could derive from TRBD1 or TRBD2 (5 bases each). The V gene lost 5 bases and the J gene lost 0 bases, with 15 bases spanning the gap. This CDR3 is built from 16 residues. Germline CDR1 and CDR2: MNHEY and SVGEGT. The CDR3 DNA is TGTGCCAGCAGTGAAATCCGGGGCCTTAGCACAGATACGCAGTATTTT. It specifies CASSEIRGLSTDTQYF.

As to this clonotype: Since a much larger clone is just one base distant, this may be a read error. This chain links TRBV6-1 with TRBJ2-7; 7 nucleotides align to TRBD2. CDR3 size: 18 residues. V shed 5 bases, J shed 5 bases, and the junction held 21 bases outside the gene matches. The germline gives CDR1 MNHNS, CDR2 SASEGT. In nucleotides, the CDR3 is TGTGCCAGCAGTCAAGAAGAGGCGGGGAGGGCTTCTAACGACGAGCAGTACTTC. This encodes CASSQEEAGRASNDEQYF.

This clonotype appeared many times. The chain combines TRBV7-3 with TRBJ2-3, with D perhaps matching TRBD1 (6 bases). The CDR3 is made up of 13 amino acids. CDR1 is SGHTA and CDR2 is FQGTGA in the germline V gene. The V end lost 4 bases, the J end lost 6 bases, and 11 bases lay between the germline ends. CDR3 bases: TGTGCCAGCAGCTCCTTCCAGGGGGATACGCAGTATTTT. This sequence encodes CASSSFQGDTQYF.

This clonotype was found many times. The chain has TRBV29-1 and TRBJ2-3, with D unclear. CDR1 and CDR2 from the germline V gene are SQVTM and ANQGSEA. Trimming pared 4 bases from V and 6 bases from J, leaving 8 bases between. CDR3 length: 11 residues. The CDR3 DNA reads TGCAGCGTTGGGGCGGATGATACGCAGTATTTT. This translates into CSVGADDTQYF.

In this sample, this clonotype turned up many times. Here the CDR3 omits its conserved ending phenylalanine or tryptophan, so a read error is the likely source. The DNA is left out, because the CDR3 cannot be placed on it with certainty; the CDR3 is given as TCRdb lists it. This chain joins TRBV5-6 and TRBJ2-5; the listed D gene, TRBD1, was not tested against the DNA. Germline values: CDR1 SGHDT, CDR2 YYEEEE. The CDR3 region is 10 residues in length, termini included. The CDR3 reads CASNPTAPRS.

The DNA for the CDR3 is TGTGCCAGCAGCCACGGGACCGCGCGCACTGAAGCTTTCTTT. This encodes CASSHGTARTEAFF. The genes are TRBV3-1 and TRBJ1-1; tentative D call: TRBD1 (5 bases). CDR1 is LGHDT and CDR2 is YNNKEL in the germline V gene (reference sequence). CDR3 length: 14 amino acids. V was cut by 3 bases and J by 4 bases, with 12 bases left in between.